The clone carrying this TCR beta chain was seen repeatedly, ten times or more. Its antigen is unknown. Using RNA template, CDR3s of TCR alpha and beta were amplified with iRepertoire arm-PCR. One-step reverse transcription and amplification started from roughly 100-400 ng of tissue mRNA or PBMC total RNA. TCRdb reprocessed the multiplex PCR reads with MiXCR, giving one entry per CDR3 protein. Of a few hundred thousand distinct CDR3 sequences listed, about two fifths are singletons. This specimen belongs to a study of glioma-infiltrating T cells. As for the study in general: Glioblastomas were WHO grade IV, sampled at first diagnosis; low-grade were grade II. Presurgical dexamethasone in glioma patients lasted six or fewer days. Notes on the study in general: Patients with low tissue-blood divergence carried a signature set of shared blood CDR3 motifs.

The CDR3 is made up of 13 amino acids. Trimming took 3 bases from V and 0 from J, leaving 5 bases between them. Germline V gene sequence: CDR1 SGHTA, CDR2 FQGNSA. The TCR sequence derives from a human donor with low-grade glioma or glioblastoma, undergoing nonglioma brain surgery, or in good health (not recorded which). The gene calls are TRBV7-2 and TRBJ1-1; unclear D gene. What was sequenced was glioma tissue, nonneoplastic brain tissue, or PBMCs (not recorded which). The CDR3 DNA follows: TGTGCCAGCAGCTTCTCAGTGAACACTGAAGCTTTCTTT. This encodes CASSFSVNTEAFF.